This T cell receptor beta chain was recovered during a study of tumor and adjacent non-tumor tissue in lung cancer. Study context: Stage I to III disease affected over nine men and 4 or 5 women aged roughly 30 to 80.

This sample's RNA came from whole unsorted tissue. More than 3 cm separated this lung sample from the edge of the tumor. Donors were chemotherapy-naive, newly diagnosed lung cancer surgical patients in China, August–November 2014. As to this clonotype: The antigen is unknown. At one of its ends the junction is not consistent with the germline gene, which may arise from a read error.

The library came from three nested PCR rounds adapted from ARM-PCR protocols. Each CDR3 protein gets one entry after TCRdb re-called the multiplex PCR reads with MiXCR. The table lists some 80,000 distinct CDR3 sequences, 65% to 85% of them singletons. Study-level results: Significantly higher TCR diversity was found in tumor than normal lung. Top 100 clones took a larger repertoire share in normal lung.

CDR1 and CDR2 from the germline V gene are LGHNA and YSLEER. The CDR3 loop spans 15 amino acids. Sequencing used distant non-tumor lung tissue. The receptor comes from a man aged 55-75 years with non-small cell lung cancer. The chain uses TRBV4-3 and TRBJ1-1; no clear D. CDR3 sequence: CANSQSFRLSTETFF. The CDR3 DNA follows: TGCGCCAACAGCCAATCGTTCAGGTTGAGCACTGAAACTTTCTTT.